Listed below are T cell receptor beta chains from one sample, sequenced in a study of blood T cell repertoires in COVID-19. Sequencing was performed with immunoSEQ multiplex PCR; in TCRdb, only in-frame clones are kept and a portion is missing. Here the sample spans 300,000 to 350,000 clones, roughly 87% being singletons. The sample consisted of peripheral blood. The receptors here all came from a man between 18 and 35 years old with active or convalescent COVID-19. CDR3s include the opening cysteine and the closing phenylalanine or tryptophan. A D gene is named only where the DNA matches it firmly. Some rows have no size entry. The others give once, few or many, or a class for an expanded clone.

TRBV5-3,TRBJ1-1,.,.,TGTGCCAACCTTGGGCGGAGGGGAGGAAACACTGAAGCTTTCTTT,CANLGRRGGNTEAFF
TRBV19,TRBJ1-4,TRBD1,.,TGTGCCAGTAGTACTCGGGACAGGGGAAATGAAAAACTGTTTTTT,CASSTRDRGNEKLFF
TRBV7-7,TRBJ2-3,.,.,TGTGCCAGCAGCTTAGGGTTATCGCGCGTAGATACGCAGTATTTT,CASSLGLSRVDTQYF
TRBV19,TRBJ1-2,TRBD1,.,TGTGCCAGTAGTATAGTCGGGGGACAGCTCGCCTATGGCTACACCTTC,CASSIVGGQLAYGYTF
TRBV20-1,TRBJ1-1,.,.,TGCAGTCCGACATTTAGCACTGAAGCTTTCTTT,CSPTFSTEAFF
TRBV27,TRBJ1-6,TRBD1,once,TGTGCCAGCGGATCCCAAACCCTACCGGGACAGGGGGTCTATAATTCACCCCTCCACTTT,CASGSQTLPGQGVYNSPLHF
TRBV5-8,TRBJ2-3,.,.,TGTGCCAGCAGCCTTGGACAATCCCTTTCTCATCTGCATGATACGCAGTATTTT,CASSLGQSLSHLHDTQYF
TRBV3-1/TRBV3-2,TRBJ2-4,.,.,TGTGCCAGCAGCCAAGACCCAAGACCCGACAGGAAAAACATTCAGTACTTC,CASSQDPRPDRKNIQYF
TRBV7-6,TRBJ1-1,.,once,TGTGCCAGCAGCTCGGGACTGCAGAACACTGAAGCTTTCTTT,CASSSGLQNTEAFF
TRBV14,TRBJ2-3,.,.,TGTGCCAGCAGCCAACGTCGTATCGGTAGACAGCTGGGAGATACGCAGTATTTT,CASSQRRIGRQLGDTQYF
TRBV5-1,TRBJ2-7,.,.,TGCGCCAGCAGTGGCAGGGGAAACTACGAGCAGTACTTC,CASSGRGNYEQYF
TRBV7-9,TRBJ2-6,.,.,TGTGCCAGCAGCTCCCCAGAGGGCCCTGGGGCCAACGTCCTGACTTTC,CASSSPEGPGANVLTF
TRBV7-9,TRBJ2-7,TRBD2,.,TGTGCCAGCAGCCGCTGGGGGCTAGCGGGAGGTCTAGAGCAGTACTTC,CASSRWGLAGGLEQYF
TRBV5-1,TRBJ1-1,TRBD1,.,TGCGCCAGCAGCATCGGGACAGGGGGTAACCCGAACACTGAAGCTTTCTTT,CASSIGTGGNPNTEAFF
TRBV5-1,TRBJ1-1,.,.,TGCGCCAGCAGCCCAGAGAGTTTCCGCTTACTAAATGAAGCTTTCTTT,CASSPESFRLLNEAFF
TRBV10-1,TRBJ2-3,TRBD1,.,TGCGCCAGCAGTGAAGAGGGGGCCTCAAAAGATACGCAGTATTTT,CASSEEGASKDTQYF
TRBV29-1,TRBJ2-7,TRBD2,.,TGCAGCGACATAGCGGGAGGGAGCGTATACGAGCAGTACTTC,CSDIAGGSVYEQYF
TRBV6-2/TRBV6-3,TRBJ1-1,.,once,TGTGCCAGCAGTGACGGGGGGCACACTGAAGCTTTCTTT,CASSDGGHTEAFF
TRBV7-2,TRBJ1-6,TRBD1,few,TGTGCCAGCAGTTGGGGACAGGGACGTAATTCACCCCTCCACTTT,CASSWGQGRNSPLHF
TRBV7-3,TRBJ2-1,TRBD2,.,TGTGCCAGCAGCGCCAAAGCGGGAGGTAAAGTAGGCTCCTACAATGAGCAGTTCTTC,CASSAKAGGKVGSYNEQFF
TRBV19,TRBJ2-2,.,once,TGTGCCAGTACCGCAAACGGGGTCCTAAGAAACACCGGGGAGCTGTTTTTT,CASTANGVLRNTGELFF
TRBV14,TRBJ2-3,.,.,TGTGCCAGCAGCCAAGTCGGGGGAACCCGCACAGATACGCAGTATTTT,CASSQVGGTRTDTQYF
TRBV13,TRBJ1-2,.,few,TGTGCCAGCAGAAAGCAAACCTCGTGGTTGGCTAACTATGGCTACACCTTC,CASRKQTSWLANYGYTF
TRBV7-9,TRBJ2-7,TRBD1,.,TGTGCCAGCAGCCCGCGGACAGGGGACTTC,CASSPRTGDF
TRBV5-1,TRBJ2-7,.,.,TGCGCCAGTTCCGTGGGAGACCCTAACCTCTACGAGCAGTACTTC,CASSVGDPNLYEQYF
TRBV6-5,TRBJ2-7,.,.,TGTGCCAGCCCAGGGATTCCGGTAAGGGAGCAGTACTTC,CASPGIPVREQYF
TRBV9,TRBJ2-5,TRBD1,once,TGTGCCAGCAGCGTAGCGGACAGGGGGTTCGAGACCCAGTACTTC,CASSVADRGFETQYF
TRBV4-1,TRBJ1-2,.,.,TGCGCCAGCAGCCAGGACAGCTATGGCTACACCTTC,CASSQDSYGYTF
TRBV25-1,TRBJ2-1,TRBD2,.,TGTGCCAGCTCAAGGATGGCGGGAGAAGGCTACAATGAGCAGTTCTTC,CASSRMAGEGYNEQFF
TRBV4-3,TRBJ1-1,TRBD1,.,TGCGCCAGCAGCCAAGATTCCTCAGGGGGCACTGAAGCTTTCTTT,CASSQDSSGGTEAFF
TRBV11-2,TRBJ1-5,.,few,TGTGCCAGCAGCTTAGGAGGGGGTTTCGGTCAGCCCCAGCATTTT,CASSLGGGFGQPQHF
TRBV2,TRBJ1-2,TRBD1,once,TGTGCCAGCAGAGGGACAGCAAACTATGGCTACACCTTC,CASRGTANYGYTF
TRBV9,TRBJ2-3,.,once,TGTGCCAGCAGCGTAGACCGGGCGGGCCGCACAGATACGCAGTATTTT,CASSVDRAGRTDTQYF
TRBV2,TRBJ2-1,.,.,TGTGCCAGCGCGCCCTGGAATGAGCAGTTCTTC,CASAPWNEQFF
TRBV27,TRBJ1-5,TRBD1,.,TGTGCCAGCAGTTCCGGGACAGGGGGCGGCCAGCCCCAGCATTTT,CASSSGTGGGQPQHF
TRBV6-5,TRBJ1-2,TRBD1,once,TGTGCCAGCAGTTCCACATCCGGGACAGCTAACTATGGCTACACCTTC,CASSSTSGTANYGYTF